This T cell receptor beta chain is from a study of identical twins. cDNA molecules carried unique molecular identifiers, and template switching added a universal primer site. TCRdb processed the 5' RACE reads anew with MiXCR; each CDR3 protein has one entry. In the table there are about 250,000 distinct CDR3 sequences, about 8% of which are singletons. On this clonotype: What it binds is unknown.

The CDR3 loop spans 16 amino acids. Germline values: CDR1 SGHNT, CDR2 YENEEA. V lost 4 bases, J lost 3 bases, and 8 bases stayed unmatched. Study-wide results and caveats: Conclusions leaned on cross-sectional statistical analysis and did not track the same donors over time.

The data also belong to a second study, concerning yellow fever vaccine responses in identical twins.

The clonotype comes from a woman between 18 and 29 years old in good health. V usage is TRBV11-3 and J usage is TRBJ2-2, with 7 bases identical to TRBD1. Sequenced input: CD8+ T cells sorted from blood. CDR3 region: CASSSRQGFYTGELFF. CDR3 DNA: TGTGCCAGCAGCTCTCGACAGGGCTTTTACACCGGGGAGCTGTTTTTT.